This is a list of T cell receptor beta chains from one sample in a study of shared clonotypes between healthy human individuals. Produced via immunoSEQ multiplex PCR; TCRdb's table is partial and in-frame only. Of roughly 850,000 clones listed, 96% were seen once; the top ten hold under 0.3%. Sequencing input: naive CD8+ T cells sorted from blood. These receptor sequences come from a man aged 30 to 45 in good health. Both conserved end residues are part of each CDR3. The D gene is left open where the match is weak. Size is stated for part of the rows, as once, few or many counts, or as a class when the clone is expanded.

>TRBJ1-5|NA|TRBV4-2|once
TGTGCCAGCAGCCAACTGAAGGGAGATCAGCCCCAGCATTTT
CASSQLKGDQPQHF
>TRBJ2-1|TRBD1|TRBV4-3|NA
TGCGCCAGCAGCCAAGAATCGGGGACAGGGGTACATGAGCAGTTCTTC
CASSQESGTGVHEQFF
>TRBJ2-3|NA|TRBV28|NA
TGTGCCAGCAATCTCCGAAGAAGGACTAGCACAGATACGCAGTATTTT
CASNLRRRTSTDTQYF
>TRBJ2-7|TRBD1|TRBV6-5|once
TGTGCCAGCAGAGTACAGGGGGCAGACGAGCAGTACTTC
CASRVQGADEQYF
>TRBJ2-2|NA|TRBV29-1|NA
TGCAGCGCGAGGACAGACACCGGGGAGCTGTTTTTT
CSARTDTGELFF
>TRBJ2-5|TRBD2|TRBV5-1|NA
TGCGCCAGCAGCTTGGTCCTAGCGGGAGGAGGGCAAGAGACCCAGTACTTC
CASSLVLAGGGQETQYF
>TRBJ2-5|TRBD1|TRBV6-6|NA
TGTGCCAGCAGTCACAGGGGGCCGGGGGAGACCCAGTACTTC
CASSHRGPGETQYF
>TRBJ2-2|TRBD2|TRBV11-2|NA
TGTGCCAGCAGCCAGCCTTTAGCGGGAGTAGGTTCCCCGATCGGGGAGCTGTTTTTT
CASSQPLAGVGSPIGELFF
>TRBJ2-7|TRBD2|TRBV28|NA
TGTGCCAGCAGTCTCGGGACTAGCGGGAGGGACGAGCAGTACTTC
CASSLGTSGRDEQYF
>TRBJ2-5|TRBD1|TRBV2|NA
TGTGCCAGTTTCCGGGACAGGAACCAAGAGACCCAGTACTTC
CASFRDRNQETQYF
>TRBJ2-7|NA|TRBV5-1|NA
TGCGCCAGCAGCTTGGTCGGGACGGAGGAGCAGTACTTC
CASSLVGTEEQYF
>TRBJ2-2|NA|TRBV13|NA
TGTGCCAGCAGCTTAGGGGTCGCAAACACCGGGGAGCTGTTTTTT
CASSLGVANTGELFF
>TRBJ2-5|NA|TRBV12-5|NA
TGTGCTAGTGGGGCCCGAGAGACCCAGTACTTC
CASGARETQYF
>TRBJ2-1|NA|TRBV6-6|NA
TGTGCCACCACAGAAGGGATTGAGCAGTTCTTC
CATTEGIEQFF
>TRBJ1-1|NA|TRBV14|NA
TGTGCCAGCAGCCAAGATTTCCTGGGGCTTGGGGACATGAACACTGAAGCTTTCTTT
CASSQDFLGLGDMNTEAFF
>TRBJ2-7|TRBD1|TRBV29-1|NA
TGCAGCGTTGAGACAGGGGTATACGAGCAGTACTTC
CSVETGVYEQYF
>TRBJ1-3|NA|TRBV7-6|NA
TGTGCCAGCAGCTTAACCGGGCCGGGAAACACCATATATTTT
CASSLTGPGNTIYF
>TRBJ1-1|NA|TRBV29-1|NA
TGCAGCGTTGGAGGATGGGGAGCTGAAGCTTTCTTT
CSVGGWGAEAFF
>TRBJ2-4|NA|TRBV7-9|NA
TGTGCCAGCAGCTTAGGTACCTTAGCCAAAAACATTCAGTACTTC
CASSLGTLAKNIQYF
>TRBJ1-2|TRBD1|TRBV9|NA
TGTGCCAGCAGCGTTCGTCATGAAGGACCGGGACAGGATGGCTACACCTTC
CASSVRHEGPGQDGYTF
>TRBJ2-7|NA|TRBV7-3|NA
TGTGCCAGCAGCTTAACGCAAGGCGAGCAGTACTTC
CASSLTQGEQYF
>TRBJ2-7|NA|TRBV6-1|once
TGTGCCAGCAGTGAACGGTTAGTGGGCGGGACCAGCTACGAGCAGTACTTC
CASSERLVGGTSYEQYF
>TRBJ2-7|TRBD2|TRBV4-3|NA
TGCGCCAGCAGCCAGGAAACAGGGACTAGCGGGAGTCACAGGGCCGCCGAGCAGTACTTC
CASSQETGTSGSHRAAEQYF
>TRBJ2-7|TRBD2|TRBV11-2|once
TGTGCCAGCAGCTCTCTAGCGGGCTTACCCTACGAGCAGTACTTC
CASSSLAGLPYEQYF
>TRBJ2-1|TRBD2|TRBV10-1|NA
TGCGCCAGCAGTGTACTAGCGGGAGGGGGTGAGCAGTTCTTC
CASSVLAGGGEQFF
>TRBJ1-2|NA|TRBV27|NA
TGTGCCAGCAGTTTGCAGGGTGGGGCCGGTAACTATGGCTACACCTTC
CASSLQGGAGNYGYTF
>TRBJ2-7|TRBD1|TRBV28|NA
TGTGCCAGCAGTTTTTTTGGACAGGGCTACGAGCAGTACTTC
CASSFFGQGYEQYF
>TRBJ2-4|NA|TRBV9|NA
TGTGCCAGCAGCCTCACGGGAGTCAAGGCAGCCAAAAACATTCAGTACTTC
CASSLTGVKAAKNIQYF
>TRBJ2-1|TRBD1|TRBV9|once
TGTGCCAGCAGCACCCGGACAGGGGCCGCGACAGGGGAGCAGTTCTTC
CASSTRTGAATGEQFF
>TRBJ2-2|NA|TRBV27|NA
TGTGCCAGCAGCCCTCTCCCTCAGCGTACCGGGGAGCTGTTTTTT
CASSPLPQRTGELFF
>TRBJ2-3|NA|TRBV19|NA
TGTGCCAGCGCAGGGAGCTGGACAGATACGCAGTATTTT
CASAGSWTDTQYF
>TRBJ2-1|NA|TRBV7-6|NA
TGTGCCAGCAGCCAATCCGACTGGCCGAGTGTTGAGCAGTTCTTC
CASSQSDWPSVEQFF
>TRBJ2-7|TRBD1|TRBV5-4|NA
TGTGCCAGCAGCTTTGGGACAGGGTACTACGAGCAGTACTTC
CASSFGTGYYEQYF
>TRBJ1-2|NA|TRBV11-2|NA
TGTGCCAGCAGCTTAGGTGGGAGGTACACCTTC
CASSLGGRYTF
>TRBJ1-1|TRBD1|TRBV27|once
TGTGCCAGCAAGACAGGGGGTATCTACACTGAAGCTTTCTTT
CASKTGGIYTEAFF
>TRBJ2-7|TRBD2|TRBV28|NA
TGTGCCAGCAGCTCCCCCGAGACTAGCGGTTCCCTCCTACTGAGGGAGCAGTACTTC
CASSSPETSGSLLLREQYF
>TRBJ1-6|NA|TRBV27|NA
TGTGCCAGCAGTTTAATTTGGTCGGAGAATTCACCCCTCCACTTT
CASSLIWSENSPLHF
>TRBJ1-4|NA|TRBV27|NA
TGTGCCAGCAGACCGACCGAGTCAACTAATGAAAAACTGTTTTTT
CASRPTESTNEKLFF
>TRBJ1-5|NA|TRBV19|once
TGTGCCAGTAGTATGGCAGGGCATTCTAATCAGCCCCAGCATTTT
CASSMAGHSNQPQHF
>TRBJ1-4|NA|TRBV21-1|NA
TGTGCCAGCAGCAAACTCCCGGGACCCCTCTCGACTAATGAAAAACTGTTTTTT
CASSKLPGPLSTNEKLFF